The 6 T cell receptor beta chains below all came from one sample that was sequenced in a study of siplizumab effects on memory and regulatory T cells. Sequencing was performed with immunoSEQ multiplex PCR; in TCRdb, only in-frame clones are kept and a portion is missing. In the table there are about 82,000 clones, 87% of which are singletons. Sequencing was performed on Tregs sorted from blood. The source is a human donor in good health.

The J gene is TRBJ2-7, the V gene TRBV18; D is ambiguous. The CDR3 is 13 residues long. Germline values: CDR1 KGHSH, CDR2 LQKENI. V lost 2 bases to trimming and J lost 7 bases, with 12 bases between them. DNA of the CDR3: TGTGCCAGCTCACCAGGGCTCCCCATGGAGCAGTACTTC. Encoded protein: CASSPGLPMEQYF. The variable domain in full, with the rest retrieved from reference TRBV18 and TRBJ2-7, is NAGVMQNPRHLVRRRGQEARLRCSPMKGHSHVYWYRQLPEEGLKFMVYLQKENIIDESGMPKERFSAEFPKEGPSILRIQQVVRGDSAAYFCASSPGLPMEQYFGPGTRLTVT.

The chain couples TRBV6-1 to TRBJ2-7, with D uncertain. V lost 0 bases and J 0 bases, leaving 15 bases between the germline ends. CDR1 is MNHNS and CDR2 is SASEGT in the germline V gene. This CDR3 spans 17 amino acids. The CDR3 DNA follows: TGTGCCAGCAGTGAAGCTTCCGGATCCAGAAGCTCCTACGAGCAGTACTTC. Protein sequence: CASSEASGSRSSYEQYF.

The chain has TRBV5-4 and TRBJ2-7; 7 nucleotides line up with TRBD1. The CDR3 runs 14 residues. From germline, CDR1 is SGHNT and CDR2 YYREEE (reference sequence). The junction had 4 bases not matched to a gene; V was cut back by 4 bases and J by 0 bases. The CDR3 DNA reads as TGTGCCAGCAGCCGGGACAGCTACTCCTACGAGCAGTACTTC. Amino acid sequence: CASSRDSYSYEQYF.

This clone showed up just a few times. V is TRBV15 and J is TRBJ2-7; unclear D gene. The CDR3 loop spans 15 amino acids. Deletions cut 1 base from V and 2 bases from J, with 12 bases between. Per germline, CDR1 LNHNV and CDR2 YYDKDF (reference sequence). The CDR3 loop reads CATSRGYGLAYEQYF. The CDR3 nucleotides read TGTGCCACCAGCAGAGGATACGGGCTAGCCTACGAGCAGTACTTC.

The chain joins TRBV9 to TRBJ2-5; TRBD2 matches at 7 bases. The length of the CDR3 is 14 residues. The V segment lost 2 bases and the J segment 1 base; nucleotides outside the gene matches: 2. From germline, CDR1 is SGDLS and CDR2 YYNGEE. CDR3 bases: TGTGCCAGCAGCGTCGGGGGGACCCAAGAGACCCAGTACTTC. Protein sequence: CASSVGGTQETQYF.

CDR3 in amino acids: CASSPFGDPRRGTDTQYF. In nucleotides, the CDR3 is TGTGCCAGCTCACCATTCGGGGACCCGCGCCGGGGCACAGATACGCAGTATTTT. The chain has TRBV18 and TRBJ2-3; D is possibly TRBD1 or TRBD2 (5 bases each). The CDR3 contains 18 residues. Germline CDR1 is KGHSH and CDR2 is LQKENI. The V gene lost 2 bases and the J gene lost 1 base, with 19 bases spanning the gap.